The clone carrying this TCR beta chain appeared a few times. Its antigen is still unknown. These data belong to a study of shared clonotypes between healthy human individuals. Overall study results and limits: Sampling covered blood only; tissue repertoires likely differ.

The data were produced by immunoSEQ multiplex PCR, yet TCRdb's version contains in-frame clones alone and is incomplete. Among 2 million to 3 million clones listed, around 94% were seen once. The TCR originated in a man aged 18 to 30 in good health. Sequenced sample: naive CD4+ T cells sorted from blood. The subset was: CD45RA+ positively selected.

As DNA, the CDR3 is TGTGCCAGCAGTTTATTGGTAGCCGGGGAGCTGTTTTTT. Translated: CASSLLVAGELFF. This chain connects TRBV28 to TRBJ2-2; no reliable D call. Germline-derived CDR1 and CDR2 are MDHEN and SYDVKM. The ends were cut back, 1 base at V and 6 bases at J, with 6 bases in the middle. The CDR3 has 13 amino acids.